A selection of T cell receptor beta chains follows, all from one sample in a study of PD-1 blockade in classical Hodgkin lymphoma. Measured with immunoSEQ multiplex PCR; TCRdb has only the in-frame clones, and not every one. The profile shows several thousand clones, less than 80% of them singletons. The sample in question was peripheral blood mononuclear cells (PBMCs), obtained at baseline. The receptors shown here come from a human donor with classical Hodgkin lymphoma. The CDR3 runs from the conserved cysteine through the conserved F or W. A D gene is named only where the DNA matches it firmly. Size values are once, few and many counts, or a class for expanded clones, and some rows have none.

abundance: NA; v_gene: TRBV5-4; d_gene: TRBD2; j_gene: TRBJ2-1; CDR3aa: CASSLGGTSGTIEQFF; CDR3nt: TGTGCCAGCAGCTTGGGCGGGACTAGCGGGACGATTGAGCAGTTCTTC
abundance: NA; v_gene: TRBV15; d_gene: NA; j_gene: TRBJ2-1; CDR3aa: CATSRMKAYNEQFF; CDR3nt: TGTGCCACCAGCAGAATGAAGGCCTACAATGAGCAGTTCTTC
abundance: NA; v_gene: TRBV4-3; d_gene: TRBD1; j_gene: TRBJ1-2; CDR3aa: CASSQSTGSRYGYTF; CDR3nt: TGCGCCAGCAGCCAATCGACAGGGTCCCGCTATGGCTACACCTTC
abundance: NA; v_gene: TRBV6-5; d_gene: NA; j_gene: TRBJ2-7; CDR3aa: CASSGPRGPEQYF; CDR3nt: TGTGCCAGCAGCGGACCTAGGGGTCCCGAGCAGTACTTC
abundance: NA; v_gene: TRBV27; d_gene: NA; j_gene: TRBJ2-3; CDR3aa: CASRLRGEENPLYTDTQYF; CDR3nt: TGTGCCAGCAGATTAAGGGGGGAGGAGAACCCTCTATATACAGATACGCAGTATTTT
abundance: NA; v_gene: TRBV19; d_gene: TRBD2; j_gene: TRBJ2-3; CDR3aa: CASSTSGRASDTQYF; CDR3nt: TGTGCCAGTAGTACTAGCGGGAGGGCCTCAGATACGCAGTATTTT
abundance: NA; v_gene: TRBV7-9; d_gene: NA; j_gene: TRBJ2-5; CDR3aa: CASSLGALPSHF; CDR3nt: TGTGCCAGCAGCTTAGGGGCCTTGCCCTCCCACTTC
abundance: medium-sized; v_gene: TRBV7-6; d_gene: TRBD1; j_gene: TRBJ2-7; CDR3aa: CASSPGQGYEQYF; CDR3nt: TGTGCCAGCAGCCCGGGACAGGGCTACGAGCAGTACTTC
abundance: NA; v_gene: TRBV2; d_gene: NA; j_gene: TRBJ2-1; CDR3aa: CASRWLGGSYNEQFF; CDR3nt: TGTGCCAGCAGATGGCTGGGAGGATCCTACAATGAGCAGTTCTTC
abundance: few; v_gene: TRBV5-1; d_gene: NA; j_gene: TRBJ1-4; CDR3aa: CASSLLPNEKLFF; CDR3nt: TGCGCCAGCAGCTTGTTGCCTAATGAAAAACTGTTTTTT